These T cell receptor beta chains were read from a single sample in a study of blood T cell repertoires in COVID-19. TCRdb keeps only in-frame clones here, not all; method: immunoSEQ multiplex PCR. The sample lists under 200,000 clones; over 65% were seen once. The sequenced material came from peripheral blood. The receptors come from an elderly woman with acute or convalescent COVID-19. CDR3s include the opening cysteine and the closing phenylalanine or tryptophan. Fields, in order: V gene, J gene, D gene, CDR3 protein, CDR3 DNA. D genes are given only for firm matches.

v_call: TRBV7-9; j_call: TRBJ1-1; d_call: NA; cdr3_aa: CASSLADGGTEAFF; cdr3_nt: TGTGCCAGCAGCTTAGCGGATGGAGGCACTGAAGCTTTCTTT
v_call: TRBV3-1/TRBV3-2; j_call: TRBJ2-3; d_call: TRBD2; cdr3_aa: CASSQEGLAGAGTDTQYF; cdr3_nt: TGTGCCAGCAGCCAAGAAGGACTAGCGGGAGCTGGGACAGATACGCAGTATTTT
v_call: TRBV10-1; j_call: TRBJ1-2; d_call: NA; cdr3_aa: CASSEQTNYGYTF; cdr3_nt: TGCGCCAGCAGTGAACAGACTAACTATGGCTACACCTTC
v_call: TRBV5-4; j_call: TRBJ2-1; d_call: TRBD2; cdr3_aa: CASSFEREGEQFF; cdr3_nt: TGTGCCAGCAGCTTTGAGCGGGAAGGCGAGCAGTTCTTC
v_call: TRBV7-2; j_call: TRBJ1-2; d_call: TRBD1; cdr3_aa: CASSSRDRRGYTF; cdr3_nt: TGTGCCAGCAGCTCCCGGGACAGACGTGGCTACACCTTC
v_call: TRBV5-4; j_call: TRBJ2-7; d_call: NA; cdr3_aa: CASSSRRLADPYEQYF; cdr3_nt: TGTGCCAGCAGCTCTAGGCGGTTAGCGGACCCCTACGAGCAGTACTTC
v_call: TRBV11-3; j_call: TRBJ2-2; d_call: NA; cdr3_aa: CASSLYATTGELFF; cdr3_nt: TGTGCCAGCAGCTTATATGCAACTACCGGGGAGCTGTTTTTT
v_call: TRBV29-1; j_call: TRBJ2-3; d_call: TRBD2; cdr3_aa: CSVAGLAITDTQYF; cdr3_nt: TGCAGCGTTGCGGGACTAGCTATCACAGATACGCAGTATTTT
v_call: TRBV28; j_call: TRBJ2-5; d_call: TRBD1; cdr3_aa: CATGGSVETQYF; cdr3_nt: TGTGCCACAGGGGGCTCGGTAGAGACCCAGTACTTC
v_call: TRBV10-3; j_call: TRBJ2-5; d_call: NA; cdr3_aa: CAISESDTGVYQETQYF; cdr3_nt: TGTGCCATCAGTGAGTCGGATACGGGAGTGTACCAAGAGACCCAGTACTTC
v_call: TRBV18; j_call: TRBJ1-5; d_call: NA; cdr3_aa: CASSQRGSQDQPQHF; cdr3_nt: TGTGCCAGCTCGCAAAGGGGGAGCCAGGATCAGCCCCAGCATTTT